Following are 18 T cell receptor beta chains from one sample sequenced in a study of T cell responses to AZD1222 COVID-19 vaccine. Clones were read by immunoSEQ multiplex PCR, and TCRdb kept only the in-frame ones, dropping some. The data contain more than 80,000 clones, 85% to 90% of them seen just once; the ten biggest clones take up about 9.3%. This specimen was peripheral blood, taken on day 0 of MenACWY control vaccination. These receptor sequences come from an adult in good health.

The rearrangement joins TRBV7-9 to TRBJ2-7, with D maybe TRBD1 (6 bases). CDR1 is SEHNR and CDR2 is FQNEAQ in the germline V gene (reference sequence). Trimming took off 5 bases at V and 0 bases at J, with 14 bases between the two ends. The CDR3 length is 15 residues. The CDR3 nucleotides read TGTGCCAGCAGCCCAGGGGCAGCTTCCTCCTACGAGCAGTACTTC. Amino acid sequence: CASSPGAASSYEQYF. Full variable domain (outside the CDR3, taken from reference TRBV7-9 and TRBJ2-7): DTGVSQNPRHKITKRGQNVTFRCDPISEHNRLYWYRQTLGQGPEFLTYFQNEAQLEKSRLLSDRFSAERPKGSFSTLEIQRTEQGDSAMYLCASSPGAASSYEQYFGPGTRLTVT.

The chain joins TRBV24-1 to TRBJ2-1; unclear D gene. The CDR3 consists of 11 residues. Germline CDR1 and CDR2: KGHDR and SFDVKD. Trimming took 2 bases from V and 7 from J, leaving 2 bases between them. The CDR3 DNA sequence: TGTGCCACCAGTGATTGGAATGAGCAGTTCTTC. Translating it yields CATSDWNEQFF.

The rearrangement joins TRBV7-2 to TRBJ2-1; TRBD2 matches 8 bases. Germline V gene lookup returns CDR1 SGHTA and CDR2 FQGNSA. V was pared by 0 bases and J by 5 bases, with 9 bases of the junction left unmatched. The CDR3 is 17 amino acids. The CDR3 region is CASSLAYSGGQNNEQFF. CDR3 DNA: TGTGCCAGCAGCTTAGCCTACAGCGGGGGCCAGAACAATGAGCAGTTCTTC.

J is TRBJ1-6 and V is TRBV7-2; D is unresolved. Germline V gene lookup returns CDR1 SGHTA and CDR2 FQGNSA. The CDR3 is 15 residues long. V lost 5 bases and J lost 4, with 12 bases in between. CDR3 in DNA: TGTGCCAGCAGCCCTGACGGACTTTATAATTCACCCCTCCACTTT. Its protein is CASSPDGLYNSPLHF.

The chain recombines TRBV7-9 with TRBJ2-3; TRBD1 agrees at 8 bases. Looked up from germline, CDR1 is SEHNR and CDR2 is FQNEAQ (reference sequence). The length of the CDR3 is 15 residues. The junction had 5 bases not matched to a gene; V was cut back by 5 bases and J by 1 base. CDR3 amino acids: CASSPDRVRTDTQYF. In DNA form, the CDR3 reads TGTGCCAGCAGCCCGGACAGGGTCCGCACAGATACGCAGTATTTT.

The chain has TRBV5-1 and TRBJ1-1, with 10 bases aligning to TRBD1. V was clipped by 4 bases and J by 1 base; unmatched bases: 4. The CDR3 has 15 amino acids. Germline CDR1 and CDR2: SGHRS and YFSETQ. CDR3: CASSPGQGTNTEAFF. The CDR3 DNA reads as TGCGCCAGCAGCCCGGGACAGGGGACGAACACTGAAGCTTTCTTT.

This chain uses TRBV19 with TRBJ1-5; D is perhaps TRBD1 (5 bases). The length of the CDR3 is 15 residues. Looked up from germline, CDR1 is LNHDA and CDR2 is SQIVND (reference sequence). The V and J ends lost 4 bases and 6 bases respectively, with 16 bases between them. The CDR3 spells CASSTPKAGTQPQHF. For the CDR3, the DNA is TGTGCCAGTAGTACCCCCAAGGCAGGGACTCAGCCCCAGCATTTT.

The V call is TRBV14, the J call TRBJ2-1; D remains unclear. Deletions cut 2 bases from V and 2 bases from J, with 4 bases between. This CDR3 region has 13 residues. The V gene's germline CDR1 is SGHDN and CDR2 FVKESK. The CDR3 spells CASSQNTYNEQFF. CDR3 in DNA: TGTGCCAGCAGCCAAAACACCTACAATGAGCAGTTCTTC.

The gene calls are TRBV7-6 and TRBJ1-1; D not resolved. The ends were cut back, 5 bases at V and 0 bases at J, with 7 bases in the middle. Germline assignment: CDR1 SGHVS and CDR2 FNYEAQ. The CDR3 consists of 13 residues. The CDR3 is CASSSEMNTEAFF. The CDR3 DNA reads as TGTGCCAGCAGCAGCGAAATGAACACTGAAGCTTTCTTT.

This chain uses TRBV9 with TRBJ1-5; D not certain. The CDR3 spans 15 residues. V shed 0 bases and J shed 2 bases, with 9 bases lying between them. The germline V gene encodes CDR1 SGDLS and CDR2 YYNGEE. CDR3 sequence reads: CASSVVADGNQPQHF. The CDR3 DNA sequence: TGTGCCAGCAGCGTAGTGGCTGATGGCAATCAGCCCCAGCATTTT.

The genes are TRBV9 and TRBJ1-3; 8 bases line up with TRBD1. The CDR3 extends over 19 amino acids. CDR1 is SGDLS, CDR2 YYNGEE, per germline. V lost 0 bases and J lost 0; bases outside the gene matches: 11. In nucleotides, the CDR3 is TGTGCCAGCAGCGTAGGGACCGGACAGGGTTTAGGCTCTGGAAACACCATATATTTT. It translates to CASSVGTGQGLGSGNTIYF.

The chain combines TRBV7-9 with TRBJ2-3; 7 bases align to TRBD2. CDR1 and CDR2 (germline): SEHNR, FQNEAQ (reference sequence). This CDR3 has 13 amino acids. V was clipped by 5 bases and J by 6 bases; unmatched bases: 5. The CDR3 loop is CASSPGTTDTQYF. The CDR3 nucleotides read TGTGCCAGCAGCCCCGGGACTACCGATACGCAGTATTTT.

The chain combines TRBV7-8 with TRBJ1-2; 10 nucleotides agree with TRBD1. This CDR3 comprises 17 residues. The J segment lost 3 bases and the V segment lost 1 base, leaving 8 bases of the junction unmatched. The germline CDR1 and CDR2 sequences are SGHVS and FQNEAQ. CDR3 protein: CASSLGIPGQGYYGYTF. CDR3 sequence (DNA): TGTGCCAGCAGCTTAGGAATCCCGGGACAGGGGTACTATGGCTACACCTTC.

The chain is built from TRBV7-2 and TRBJ1-2; D is ambiguous. The CDR3 length is 14 residues. V lost 0 bases and J lost 1, with 6 bases in between. CDR1 is SGHTA, CDR2 FQGNSA, per germline. Written as DNA, the CDR3 is TGTGCCAGCAGCTTAGCGTCGTTTAACTATGGCTACACCTTC. Protein sequence: CASSLASFNYGYTF.

The CDR3 sequence: CASSLGWGYTF. The CDR3 nucleotides read TGTGCCAGCAGTTTAGGGTGGGGCTACACCTTC. This chain uses TRBV28 with TRBJ1-2; D ambiguous. V lost 2 bases, J lost 8 bases, and 6 bases lay in between. The CDR3 loop spans 11 amino acids. CDR1 and CDR2 from the germline V gene are MDHEN and SYDVKM.

The V gene is TRBV7-2, the J gene TRBJ1-3; TRBD1 aligns across 10 bases. The CDR3 spans 16 residues. Germline CDR1 and CDR2: SGHTA and FQGNSA. The V gene end was trimmed by 5 bases and the J gene end by 2 bases; junction bases not matched to a gene: 6. The CDR3 loop reads CASSPDRGLAGNTIYF. CDR3 nucleotide sequence: TGTGCCAGCAGCCCGGACAGGGGGTTAGCTGGAAACACCATATATTTT.

This clone was observed a single time. This chain joins TRBV18 and TRBJ2-5; D unclear. The length of the CDR3 is 15 residues. V was cut by 7 bases and J by 5 bases, with 20 bases left in between. Germline V gene lookup returns CDR1 KGHSH and CDR2 LQKENI. This CDR3 reads CASLEKEASGETQYF. The CDR3 DNA sequence: TGTGCCAGCTTAGAGAAGGAAGCCTCCGGGGAGACCCAGTACTTC.

This chain links TRBV6-5 with TRBJ1-2; D is unresolved. CDR3 length equals 13 residues. Germline CDR1 and CDR2: MNHEY and SVGAGI. V was clipped by 7 bases and J by 6 bases, with 15 bases between them. The CDR3, as DNA: TGTGCCAGCACCCCGAGGGAACGCCATGGCTACACCTTC. This sequence encodes CASTPRERHGYTF.